This T cell receptor (beta chain) is from a study of neurological immune-mediated disorders. Many counts were recorded for this clonotype. J was trimmed by 3 bases and V by 4 bases; bases with no gene match: 16. Per the germline V gene, CDR1 is MGHRA and CDR2 is YSYEKL. This CDR3 contains 18 residues. The authors made cDNA by 5'RACE with 10-nucleotide random UMIs. TCRdb used MiXCR to reprocess the 5' RACE reads, holding one entry per CDR3 protein. This sample has roughly 65,000 distinct CDR3 sequences, with roughly 5% found just once. The specimen was PBMCs. V and J are TRBV4-1 and TRBJ2-7, with 9 positions matching TRBD1. The receptor's source is a human donor with multiple sclerosis. The donor label of this sample is uncertain. The CDR3 bases are TGCGCCAGCAGCCTAGATCGACAGGGGGGTTTAGGCCTCTACGAGCAGTACTTC. Protein product: CASSLDRQGGLGLYEQYF.